This T cell receptor beta chain was observed in a study of blood T cell repertoires in COVID-19. About the study: Acute and convalescent COVID-19 specimens originated in the United States, Italy and Spain.

Original processing notes: Reference gene primer amplification yielded estimated nucleated cell counts. The assay was immunoSEQ multiplex PCR, and TCRdb's table has in-frame clones only and misses some. V and J calls and clone size are copied from that table; D and trimming were computed from the DNA. The table shows about 200,000 clones, with more than 70% occurring only once. CDR3 length: 14 residues. V was cut by 0 bases and J by 6 bases, with 10 bases left in between. Per germline, CDR1 KGHDR and CDR2 SFDVKD. Among Cohort 3 donors, those recovered had two negative PCRs, clearance, or symptom resolution.

The receptor comes from a woman younger than 30 who had recovered from COVID-19. Sequenced: PBMCs or T cells enriched from blood (not recorded which). The chain recombines TRBV24-1 with TRBJ1-2; weak D call: TRBD1 (6 bases). This chain's CDR3 is CATSDLDRTDGYTF. CDR3 DNA: TGTGCCACCAGTGATTTGGACAGGACGGATGGCTACACCTTC.